A single sample gave rise to the 14 T cell receptor beta chains below, sequenced in a study of identical twins. A single record per CDR3 protein comes from TCRdb applying MiXCR to the 5' RACE reads. This sample has about 240,000 distinct CDR3 sequences, with about 11% found just once. Sequencing was performed on memory T cells sorted from blood. The receptors originated from a man aged 45 to 65 in good health.

This clonotype was seen a handful of times. This chain joins TRBV25-1 and TRBJ1-6; D is ambiguous. V shed 5 bases and J shed 10 bases, with 12 bases lying between them. The germline V gene encodes CDR1 MGHDK and CDR2 SYGVNS. CDR3 length: 13 amino acids. The CDR3 DNA is TGTGCCAGCAGTCCCGGTTGGCTCTCACCCCTCCACTTT. It codes for CASSPGWLSPLHF. The whole variable domain, remainder taken from reference TRBV25-1 and TRBJ1-6, is EADIYQTPRYLVIGTGKKITLECSQTMGHDKMYWYQQDPGMELHLIHYSYGVNSTEKGDLSSESTVSRIRTEHFPLTLESARPSHTSQYLCASSPGWLSPLHFGNGTRLTVT.

The rearrangement links TRBV10-3 to TRBJ2-1, with D tentatively TRBD2 (5 bases). V was shortened by 6 bases and J by 5 bases, with 14 bases between the two germline ends. This CDR3 has 14 amino acids. Germline V lookup: CDR1 ENHRY, CDR2 SYGVKD. CDR3 loop: CAISPRSGDNEQFF. DNA for the CDR3: TGTGCCATCAGCCCGAGGAGCGGAGACAATGAGCAGTTCTTC.

This clonotype was seen many times. The chain combines TRBV20-1 with TRBJ1-2; 7 nucleotides align to TRBD1. CDR3 length equals 14 residues. The V gene end was trimmed by 1 base and the J gene end by 5 bases; junction bases not matched to a gene: 7. From germline, CDR1 is DFQATT and CDR2 SNEGSKA (reference sequence). CDR3 residues: CSARVSGGRYGYTF. The CDR3 DNA reads as TGCAGTGCTAGAGTATCAGGGGGTCGGTATGGCTACACCTTC.

This clonotype was picked up many times. V gene TRBV20-1 combines with J gene TRBJ1-1; D uncertain. Germline V gives CDR1 DFQATT, CDR2 SNEGSKA (reference sequence). Trimming stripped 7 bases from V and 5 bases from J, with 5 bases between. The CDR3 runs to 9 residues. The CDR3 coding sequence is TGCAGTGTTAAAACTGAAGCTTTCTTT. This gives the protein CSVKTEAFF.

CDR3 DNA sequence: TGTGCCAGCAGCTTGGGACCTCTCGAGGGCTACACCTTC. It yields the protein CASSLGPLEGYTF. The genes are TRBV5-5 and TRBJ1-2, with D uncertain. Germline V gives CDR1 SGHKS, CDR2 YYEKEE (reference sequence). Deletions cut 0 bases from V and 8 bases from J, with 11 bases between. The CDR3 spans 13 residues.

CDR3 DNA sequence: TGTGCCAGCAGCCCAACCGGGACAGGGTACGAGCAGTACTTC. The encoded protein is CASSPTGTGYEQYF. The V gene is TRBV3-1, the J gene TRBJ2-7; the match to TRBD1 covers 9 bases. Germline V CDR1 and CDR2: LGHDT, YNNKEL (reference sequence). The CDR3 covers 14 residues. The trim removed 4 bases at V and 4 bases at J, leaving 5 bases unmatched.

There are many counts of this clonotype. The gene calls are TRBV7-9 and TRBJ1-2; D may be TRBD1 (5 bases). This CDR3 is built from 12 residues. V was cut by 5 bases and J by 7 bases, with 11 bases left in between. Germline CDR1 is SEHNR and CDR2 is FQNEAQ (reference sequence). CDR3: CASSPQGGGYTF. CDR3 bases: TGTGCCAGCAGCCCCCAGGGCGGTGGCTACACCTTC.

This clonotype was detected many times. The chain has TRBV20-1 and TRBJ2-7, with no clear D. Per the germline V gene, CDR1 is DFQATT and CDR2 is SNEGSKA (reference sequence). The CDR3 covers 14 residues. V was trimmed by 0 bases and J by 0 bases, leaving 9 bases between them. The CDR3 here is CSARDRTSSYEQYF. CDR3 bases: TGCAGTGCTAGAGATCGGACCAGCTCCTACGAGCAGTACTTC.

This clonotype was seen ten or more times. The J gene is TRBJ2-2, the V gene TRBV3-1; perhaps D is TRBD1 or TRBD2 (5 bases each). Germline assignment: CDR1 LGHDT and CDR2 YNNKEL (reference sequence). The length of the CDR3 is 17 residues. Trimming left V 2 bases short and J 3 bases short, with 16 bases between. CDR3 DNA: TGTGCCAGCAGCCAATTTATCCCCGGGGCGGACACCGGGGAGCTGTTTTTT. Its translation: CASSQFIPGADTGELFF.

This rearrangement joins TRBV9 to TRBJ1-1; D gene ambiguous. Trimming took off 3 bases at V and 4 bases at J, with 10 bases between the two ends. The CDR3 consists of 13 residues. In germline, CDR1 is SGDLS, CDR2 YYNGEE. The CDR3 is CASSAGRGTEAFF. The CDR3 nucleotides read TGTGCCAGCAGCGCCGGACGGGGCACTGAAGCTTTCTTT.

In its sample, this clonotype was seen many times. This chain links TRBV7-6 with TRBJ1-3; D gene unclear. The germline V gene has CDR1 SGHVS and CDR2 FNYEAQ. Trimming pared 1 base from V and 0 bases from J, leaving 10 bases between. CDR3 length equals 16 residues. The CDR3 protein is CASSLDRSFSGNTIYF. Written as DNA, the CDR3 is TGTGCCAGCAGCTTAGATCGCAGCTTCTCTGGAAACACCATATATTTT.

This clonotype was observed many times. This chain uses TRBV7-2 with TRBJ2-2; D unclear. Germline V gene sequence: CDR1 SGHTA, CDR2 FQGNSA. V dropped 3 bases and J dropped 2 bases, with 7 bases sitting between them. This CDR3 contains 14 residues. The CDR3 spells CASSFGFNTGELFF. The CDR3 nucleotides read TGTGCCAGCAGCTTCGGCTTCAACACCGGGGAGCTGTTTTTT. Full variable domain (remainder filled in from reference TRBV7-2 and TRBJ2-2): GAGVSQSPSNKVTEKGKDVELRCDPISGHTALYWYRQSLGQGLEFLIYFQGNSAPDKSGLPSDRFSAERTGGSVSTLTIQRTQQEDSAVYLCASSFGFNTGELFFGEGSRLTVL.

The rearrangement uses TRBV12-3 or TRBV12-4 and TRBJ1-3; D is perhaps TRBD1 (5 bases). V lost 6 bases, J lost 1 base, and 13 bases lay in between. This CDR3 has 15 amino acids. CDR3 sequence: CASRDTGGSGNTIYF. For the CDR3, the DNA is TGTGCCAGCAGAGACACCGGGGGGTCTGGAAACACCATATATTTT.

The chain combines TRBV20-1 with TRBJ1-1; D not certain. Germline CDR1 DFQATT, CDR2 SNEGSKA (reference sequence). V lost 1 base and J lost 4, with 13 bases in between. This CDR3 comprises 14 residues. In DNA form, the CDR3 reads TGCAGTGCTAGAGTCGCGGGGATCGGCACTGAAGCTTTCTTT. This gives the protein CSARVAGIGTEAFF.